A single sample gave rise to the 24 T cell receptor beta chains below, sequenced in a study of T cell responses to AZD1222 COVID-19 vaccine. TCRdb's copy holds only in-frame clones and misses some; the assay was immunoSEQ multiplex PCR. The profile shows 90,000 to 140,000 clones, about four fifths of them singletons. The material was peripheral blood, obtained on day 0 of AZD1222 vaccination. Source of these receptors: an adult in good health.

The gene calls are TRBV7-9 and TRBJ2-7, with 8 bases lining up with TRBD1. CDR1 SEHNR and CDR2 FQNEAQ come from the germline V gene (reference sequence). The CDR3 contains 16 residues. V lost 1 base and J lost 1; bases outside the gene matches: 6. The CDR3: CASSLETGALSYEQYF. The CDR3 region has the DNA TGTGCCAGCAGCTTAGAGACAGGGGCTCTTTCCTACGAGCAGTACTTC. Filled out from reference TRBV7-9 and TRBJ2-7, the complete variable domain reads DTGVSQNPRHKITKRGQNVTFRCDPISEHNRLYWYRQTLGQGPEFLTYFQNEAQLEKSRLLSDRFSAERPKGSFSTLEIQRTEQGDSAMYLCASSLETGALSYEQYFGPGTRLTVT.

This chain uses TRBV30 with TRBJ2-3; the D gene could be TRBD1 or TRBD2 (5 bases each). This CDR3 region has 14 residues. Per germline, CDR1 GTSNPN and CDR2 SVGIG (reference sequence). Deletions cut 0 bases from V and 1 base from J, with 8 bases between. The CDR3 sequence is CAWSVGARTDTQYF. CDR3 sequence (DNA): TGTGCCTGGAGTGTCGGGGCCCGCACAGATACGCAGTATTTT. The full variable domain, in which reference TRBV30 and TRBJ2-3 provide the parts outside the CDR3, is SQTIHQWPATLVQPVGSPLSLECTVEGTSNPNLYWYRQAAGRGLQLLFYSVGIGQISSEVPQNLSASRPQDRQFILSSKKLLLSDSGFYLCAWSVGARTDTQYFGPGTRLTVL.

The rearrangement joins TRBV15 to TRBJ2-7; TRBD2 aligns across 7 bases. The germline CDR1 and CDR2 sequences are LNHNV and YYDKDF (reference sequence). V lost 5 bases to trimming and J lost 6 bases; unmatched junction nucleotides: 13. This CDR3 contains 15 residues. The DNA for the CDR3 is TGTGCCACCAGCGGAGTTGGGTCTGGGGGGGGCGAGCAGTACTTC. As protein: CATSGVGSGGGEQYF.

This chain links TRBV11-3 with TRBJ1-1; D perhaps matches TRBD1 (5 bases). Germline assignment: CDR1 SGHNT and CDR2 YENEEA. The CDR3 contains 16 residues. Trimming stripped 5 bases from V and 3 bases from J, with 19 bases between. The CDR3 loop is CASSTRGERGHTEAFF. CDR3 coding DNA: TGTGCCAGCAGCACCAGAGGGGAAAGGGGCCACACTGAAGCTTTCTTT.

This chain joins TRBV5-1 and TRBJ1-2; D is ambiguous. Germline lookup yields CDR1 SGHRS and CDR2 YFSETQ. V dropped 0 bases and J dropped 4 bases, with 13 bases sitting between them. The CDR3 extends over 15 amino acids. CDR3: CASSLEPRLPYGYTF. CDR3 DNA sequence: TGCGCCAGCAGCTTGGAGCCCAGGCTACCCTATGGCTACACCTTC.

The DNA for the CDR3 is TGTGCCAGCAGCCTCGAAGACAGGCCCTATGGCTACACCTTC. It specifies CASSLEDRPYGYTF. J is TRBJ1-2 and V is TRBV3-1 (or the pseudogene TRBV3-2); D is perhaps TRBD1 (6 bases). The V end was cut by 4 bases, the J end by 4 bases, with 13 bases between. Per germline, CDR1 LGHDT and CDR2 YNNKEL (reference sequence). CDR3 length equals 14 residues.

This rearrangement joins TRBV5-1 to TRBJ2-7; D is perhaps TRBD2 (7 bases). CDR1 is SGHRS, CDR2 YFSETQ, per germline. The CDR3 consists of 15 residues. V was clipped by 3 bases and J by 3 bases, with 16 bases between them. The CDR3 here is CASSWGSGTFYEQYF. The CDR3 DNA sequence: TGCGCCAGCAGCTGGGGGAGCGGGACATTCTACGAGCAGTACTTC.

V and J are TRBV11-1 and TRBJ2-2, with D perhaps TRBD2 (5 bases). The ends were cut back, 1 base at V and 4 bases at J, with 10 bases in the middle. From germline, CDR1 is SGHAT and CDR2 FQDESV (reference sequence). The CDR3 consists of 15 residues. The CDR3 is CASSLGGGLTGELFF. CDR3 sequence (DNA): TGTGCCAGCAGCTTAGGTGGAGGCCTCACCGGGGAGCTGTTTTTT.

V and J are TRBV10-1 and TRBJ2-7, with D possibly TRBD2 on 7 matching bases. This CDR3 has 16 amino acids. Germline V lookup: CDR1 WNHNN, CDR2 SYGVQD (reference sequence). V dropped 0 bases and J dropped 0 bases, with 12 bases sitting between them. DNA for the CDR3: TGCGCCAGCAGTGAGTCGAAGGGGGGGAGCTCCTACGAGCAGTACTTC. This sequence encodes CASSESKGGSSYEQYF.

V and J are TRBV6-2 or TRBV6-3 and TRBJ2-1, with 9 positions matching TRBD2. The CDR3 runs to 17 residues. From germline, CDR1 is MNHEY and CDR2 SVGEGT. V was clipped by 0 bases and J by 7 bases; unmatched bases: 10. As DNA, the CDR3 is TGTGCCAGCAGTTACTCTAAAGGTAGCGGGGGCGGGAATGAGCAGTTCTTC. It is translated as CASSYSKGSGGGNEQFF.

The V call is TRBV2, the J call TRBJ2-7; D unresolved. CDR3 length: 11 amino acids. V gave up 4 bases and J gave up 0 bases, with 1 base separating them. Germline V gives CDR1 SNHLY, CDR2 FYNNEI. CDR3 sequence (DNA): TGTGCCAGCAGTGCCTCCTACGAGCAGTACTTC. Its translation: CASSASYEQYF.

The chain couples TRBV3-1 (or the pseudogene TRBV3-2) to TRBJ1-2; 8 bases fit TRBD1. The V gene end was trimmed by 5 bases and the J gene end by 8 bases; junction bases not matched to a gene: 7. The CDR3 consists of 13 residues. From germline, CDR1 is LGHDT and CDR2 YNNKEL (reference sequence). This CDR3 reads CASSSGQVLGYTF. As DNA, the CDR3 is TGTGCCAGCAGCTCGGGACAGGTTCTGGGCTACACCTTC.

This sequence joins TRBV29-1 and TRBJ1-1; weak D call: TRBD1 (5 bases). Germline CDR1 SQVTM, CDR2 ANQGSEA. V lost 4 bases and J 2 bases, leaving 14 bases between the germline ends. There are 14 residues in the CDR3. The CDR3 region is CSVGGGGTNTEAFF. The CDR3 nucleotides read TGCAGCGTTGGGGGGGGAGGGACTAACACTGAAGCTTTCTTT.

The chain couples TRBV4-3 to TRBJ2-7; D gene unclear. The V end lost 4 bases, the J end lost 5 bases, and 12 bases lay between the germline ends. This CDR3 comprises 13 residues. CDR1 and CDR2 (germline): LGHNA, YSLEER. CDR3 nucleotides: TGCGCCAGCAGCCTCATCCGGACCGACGAGCAGTACTTC. Its protein product is CASSLIRTDEQYF.

The rearrangement uses TRBV5-1 and TRBJ2-2; a possible D gene is TRBD1 (5 bases). Germline CDR1 and CDR2: SGHRS and YFSETQ. CDR3 length equals 16 residues. The germline V and J ends were trimmed by 1 base and 4 bases, with 14 bases remaining between them. The CDR3 nucleotides read TGCGCCAGCAGCTTGAGGTCAGGGTCGACCACCGGGGAGCTGTTTTTT. Translation gives CASSLRSGSTTGELFF.

The V call is TRBV19, the J call TRBJ2-3, with D perhaps matching TRBD2 (7 bases). The CDR3 covers 17 residues. V dropped 5 bases and J dropped 2 bases, with 20 bases sitting between them. The germline V gene has CDR1 LNHDA and CDR2 SQIVND (reference sequence). CDR3 DNA sequence: TGTGCCAGTAGTCCGGCGTTTGGGGGGGCCAACACAGATACGCAGTATTTT. It translates to CASSPAFGGANTDTQYF.

The rearrangement uses TRBV5-1 and TRBJ1-1, with 7 bases aligning to TRBD1. Germline assignment: CDR1 SGHRS and CDR2 YFSETQ. V lost 4 bases and J lost 2; bases outside the gene matches: 2. The length of the CDR3 is 13 residues. CDR3 DNA sequence: TGCGCCAGCAGCACAGGGGATAACACTGAAGCTTTCTTT. Protein product: CASSTGDNTEAFF.

This clone was recorded only once. The chain links TRBV5-1 to TRBJ1-2, with 9 nucleotides matching TRBD1. CDR1 is SGHRS and CDR2 is YFSETQ in the germline V gene. The CDR3 is made up of 14 amino acids. V shed 0 bases and J 6 bases; nucleotides not matched to a gene: 3. The CDR3 loop reads CASSLGGQGNGYTF. DNA for the CDR3: TGCGCCAGCAGCTTGGGGGGACAGGGCAATGGCTACACCTTC.

This clone was picked up one time. This chain connects TRBV7-9 to TRBJ1-2; D gene uncertain. Deletions cut 4 bases from V and 1 base from J, with 10 bases between. Germline-derived CDR1 and CDR2 are SEHNR and FQNEAQ (reference sequence). There are 14 residues in the CDR3. The chain's CDR3 is CASSSLAFNYGYTF. The CDR3 coding sequence is TGTGCCAGCAGCTCATTGGCCTTTAACTATGGCTACACCTTC.

The chain is built from TRBV7-9 and TRBJ2-7, with D possibly being TRBD1 (6 bases). This CDR3 comprises 15 residues. Germline loops: CDR1 SEHNR, CDR2 FQNEAQ (reference sequence). V lost 4 bases to trimming and J lost 4 bases, with 17 bases between them. CDR3 loop: CASSSPHRARYEQYF. In nucleotides, the CDR3 is TGTGCCAGCAGCTCACCCCACAGGGCCCGATACGAGCAGTACTTC. Full variable domain (missing parts from reference TRBV7-9 and TRBJ2-7): DTGVSQNPRHKITKRGQNVTFRCDPISEHNRLYWYRQTLGQGPEFLTYFQNEAQLEKSRLLSDRFSAERPKGSFSTLEIQRTEQGDSAMYLCASSSPHRARYEQYFGPGTRLTVT.

This rearrangement joins TRBV10-2 to TRBJ1-2, with TRBD1 as a possible D gene (5 bases). Per germline, CDR1 WSHSY and CDR2 SAAADI. The CDR3 is 13 residues long. V lost 4 bases and J lost 8, with 14 bases in between. The CDR3 loop is CASSGRGVAGYTF. CDR3 nucleotides: TGCGCCAGCAGTGGAAGGGGCGTCGCAGGCTACACCTTC.

This clone was counted a single time. V gene TRBV6-1 combines with J gene TRBJ2-7; 7 nucleotides agree with TRBD1. The CDR3 is 15 amino acids. Trimming cost V 5 bases and J 1 base; bases outside gene matches: 8. Germline V gene sequence: CDR1 MNHNS, CDR2 SASEGT. CDR3 in amino acids: CASSSRDSLSYEQYF. Written as DNA, the CDR3 is TGTGCCAGCAGTTCCCGGGACAGCCTTTCCTACGAGCAGTACTTC.

This chain connects TRBV19 to TRBJ1-3; unclear D gene. The length of the CDR3 is 15 residues. V was pared by 3 bases and J by 4 bases, with 13 bases between. Germline CDR1 is LNHDA and CDR2 is SQIVND (reference sequence). The CDR3 DNA reads as TGTGCCAGTAGTATTCCCCATGGCCCCGGAAACACCATATATTTT. Its translation: CASSIPHGPGNTIYF.

The chain links TRBV4-3 to TRBJ1-2; 8 bases match TRBD1. Looked up from germline, CDR1 is LGHNA and CDR2 is YSLEER. The CDR3 contains 14 residues. Losses at the gene ends were 6 bases for V and 7 bases for J; bases not matched to a gene: 10. The CDR3 bases are TGCGCCAGCAGTCCGGGGCAGGGGGCGTTTGGCTACACCTTC. Protein sequence: CASSPGQGAFGYTF.